This T cell receptor beta chain was documented in a study of beta chain features in type 1 diabetes. Overall study: There was similarity between patients and healthy donors in age, gender and cell yields. Study-wide points: Researchers report that Type 1 diabetes patients had moderately but significantly shorter TCRB CDR3s across all four CD4+ subsets.

Expressed TCRB transcripts were sequenced because the isolated RNA had all been reverse transcribed beforehand. Sequenced by immunoSEQ multiplex PCR; TCRdb stores in-frame clones only, minus some. This table has around 650,000 clones, 12% appearing once. On this clone: Its matching antigen is unknown.

The CDR3 has 15 amino acids. The V and J ends lost 7 bases and 7 bases, in that order; junction bases with no gene match: 8. Germline-derived CDR1 and CDR2 are SGHTA and FQGNSA. The receptor was isolated from a man aged 25-40 years with type 1 diabetes. The chain recombines TRBV7-2 with TRBJ1-6; 9 positions agree with TRBD1. Sequencing input: naive CD4+ T cells from blood. The CDR3 loop is CASTLQGAGNSPLHF. The CDR3 coding sequence is TGTGCCAGCACCCTACAGGGGGCGGGGAATTCACCCCTCCACTTT.